The 8 T cell receptor beta chains reported below all come from one sample, sequenced in a study of blood T cell repertoires in COVID-19 (TCRdb year 2020). The library was prepared using the immunoSEQ multiplex PCR assay. TCRdb obtained this table from immuneACCESS and retained in-frame rearrangements with V and J assigned. These tables miss some clones; where compared with another copy, unresolved V genes account for less than half of the shortfall, and the remainder is unexplained. The sample table shows 95,000 to 100,000 clones, and over 85% are seen once. The top ten hold about 4% of the sample. Material for sequencing was peripheral blood. All receptors come from a human donor with COVID-19, enrolled during active disease. The donor label of this sample is uncertain.

The CDR3 reads CASSPTSFGEQFF. The CDR3 coding sequence is TGTGCCAGCAGCCCGACTAGCTTCGGTGAGCAGTTCTTC. The J gene is TRBJ2-1, the V gene TRBV3-1 (or the pseudogene TRBV3-2), with 7 bases that match TRBD2. The CDR3 extends over 13 amino acids. Germline values: CDR1 LGHDT, CDR2 YNNKEL (reference sequence). V trimming: 4 bases; J trimming: 9 bases; junction bases outside the gene matches: 6.

The chain has TRBV6-5 and TRBJ2-2; tentative D call: TRBD1 (6 bases). CDR1 is MNHEY, CDR2 SVGAGI, per germline. V was pared by 2 bases and J by 3 bases, with 10 bases between. The CDR3 spans 15 residues. DNA of the CDR3: TGTGCCAGCAGTTACGAAGGGACATACACCGGGGAGCTGTTTTTT. Amino acid sequence: CASSYEGTYTGELFF.

V usage is TRBV4-1 and J usage is TRBJ1-1; D unclear. The germline V and J ends were trimmed by 3 bases and 4 bases, with 27 bases remaining between them. The CDR3 runs 19 residues. CDR1 and CDR2 (germline): MGHRA, YSYEKL. The CDR3 coding sequence is TGCGCCAGCAGCCAGACGCTACACTCCCTTGGGGAAGGAGGCACTGAAGCTTTCTTT. As protein: CASSQTLHSLGEGGTEAFF.

The chain has TRBV5-5 and TRBJ1-2; no clear D gene. Germline values: CDR1 SGHKS, CDR2 YYEKEE (reference sequence). The CDR3 spans 14 residues. The V end lost 0 bases, the J end lost 4 bases, and 10 bases lay between the germline ends. CDR3: CASSLDVAIYGYTF. The CDR3 DNA reads as TGTGCCAGCAGCTTGGATGTTGCGATCTATGGCTACACCTTC.

The CDR3 nucleotides are TGTGCCAGCAGTCTACTAGCGGGAGGCCAAGAGACCCAGTACTTC. Encoded protein: CASSLLAGGQETQYF. The chain is built from TRBV6-5 and TRBJ2-5; 12 positions match TRBD2. The germline gives CDR1 MNHEY, CDR2 SVGAGI. Losses at the gene ends were 5 bases for V and 1 base for J; bases not matched to a gene: 2. This CDR3 is built from 15 residues.

The genes are TRBV5-1 and TRBJ1-1, with unresolved D. V lost 4 bases, J lost 1 base, and 8 bases lay in between. The CDR3 contains 13 residues. Germline lookup yields CDR1 SGHRS and CDR2 YFSETQ. The CDR3 reads CASSARQNTEAFF. For the CDR3, the DNA is TGCGCCAGCAGCGCCAGACAGAACACTGAAGCTTTCTTT.

The chain is built from TRBV3-1 (or the pseudogene TRBV3-2) and TRBJ2-1, with a weak D call TRBD2 (6 bases). Germline V gene sequence: CDR1 LGHDT, CDR2 YNNKEL (reference sequence). This CDR3 region has 13 residues. Trimming stripped 4 bases from V and 9 bases from J, with 13 bases between. CDR3 sequence: CASSPVYGGEQFF. The CDR3 region has the DNA TGTGCCAGCAGCCCCGTCTACGGGGGTGAGCAGTTCTTC.

V is TRBV5-1 and J is TRBJ1-2; TRBD1 is a possible D gene (5 bases). Looked up from germline, CDR1 is SGHRS and CDR2 is YFSETQ. This CDR3 is 13 amino acids long. The V end lost 3 bases, the J end lost 3 bases, and 9 bases lay between the germline ends. The CDR3 region is CASSSDNDYGYTF. The CDR3 region has the DNA TGCGCCAGCAGCTCGGACAATGACTATGGCTACACCTTC.